Following are 17 T cell receptor beta chains from one sample sequenced in a study of Ad26.COV2.S vaccination and SARS-CoV-2 variants. Sequenced by immunoSEQ multiplex PCR; TCRdb stores in-frame clones only, minus some. The repertoire holds 450,000 to 550,000 clones, with roughly 87% as singletons. Treatment denoted: around 19 received Ad26.COV2.S at low or high dose, single or two shots; about five received placebo; per-sample allocation not given. After the first vaccine or placebo injection, samples were drawn on day 63. This sample comprised peripheral blood, obtained in a trial of Ad26.COV2.S vaccine versus placebo. The receptors derive from a person aged 18-60 years who received the Ad26.COV2.S COVID-19 vaccine or a placebo.

The chain links TRBV9 to TRBJ2-3; D remains unclear. Trimming took off 0 bases at V and 2 bases at J, with 7 bases between the two ends. CDR3 length: 14 amino acids. Germline-derived CDR1 and CDR2 are SGDLS and YYNGEE. CDR3 bases: TGTGCCAGCAGCGTAGTACCAAACACAGATACGCAGTATTTT. This translates into CASSVVPNTDTQYF.

CDR3 sequence (DNA): TGTGCCAGCAGCTGGGGACAGGCACCTTATGGCTACACCTTC. Its protein product is CASSWGQAPYGYTF. This chain joins TRBV2 and TRBJ1-2, with 8 bases fitting TRBD1. Trimming took 6 bases from V and 5 from J; bases not matched to a gene: 8. This CDR3 region has 14 residues. Germline assignment: CDR1 SNHLY and CDR2 FYNNEI.

This clone was counted once. The chain employs TRBV4-1 and TRBJ2-2, with D possibly matching TRBD2 (5 bases). Germline lookup yields CDR1 MGHRA and CDR2 YSYEKL. V dropped 2 bases and J dropped 4 bases, with 17 bases sitting between them. This CDR3 is 17 amino acids long. The CDR3 is CASSQSNLAGFTGELFF. Written as DNA, the CDR3 is TGCGCCAGCAGCCAATCGAATCTAGCAGGCTTCACCGGGGAGCTGTTTTTT.

The rearrangement joins TRBV19 to TRBJ1-5; a possible D gene is TRBD1 (5 bases). Germline CDR1 is LNHDA and CDR2 is SQIVND (reference sequence). This CDR3 spans 18 amino acids. The V end lost 3 bases, the J end lost 0 bases, and 18 bases lay between the germline ends. This chain's CDR3 is CASSMGPLKQSSNQPQHF. In DNA, the CDR3 is TGTGCCAGTAGTATGGGGCCCCTAAAGCAGTCTAGCAATCAGCCCCAGCATTTT.

The CDR3 region is CASSPGQALAGYTF. In nucleotides, the CDR3 is TGTGCCAGCAGCCCGGGACAGGCATTAGCTGGCTACACCTTC. The chain joins TRBV7-2 to TRBJ1-2, with 8 bases matching TRBD1. V was clipped by 5 bases and J by 7 bases; unmatched bases: 9. Germline CDR1 SGHTA, CDR2 FQGNSA. This CDR3 comprises 14 residues.

The chain combines TRBV14 with TRBJ2-5; D tentatively fits TRBD1 or TRBD2 (5 bases each). Trimming took 4 bases from V and 5 from J, leaving 20 bases between them. The CDR3 contains 16 residues. Looked up from germline, CDR1 is SGHDN and CDR2 is FVKESK. CDR3 amino acids: CASSLIPGARVETQYF. The DNA of the CDR3 is TGTGCCAGCAGCCTAATACCCGGGGCTCGAGTCGAGACCCAGTACTTC. Using reference TRBV14 and TRBJ2-5 for the parts outside the CDR3, the full variable domain is EAGVTQFPSHSVIEKGQTVTLRCDPISGHDNLYWYRRVMGKEIKFLLHFVKESKQDESGMPNNRFLAERTGGTYSTLKVQPAELEDSGVYFCASSLIPGARVETQYFGPGTRLLVL.

This sequence joins TRBV19 and TRBJ1-5, with a tentative D call TRBD1 (6 bases). CDR3 length: 15 amino acids. Germline V gene sequence: CDR1 LNHDA, CDR2 SQIVND (reference sequence). With 7 bases removed from V and 0 bases from J, the gap between germline ends came to 13 bases. The CDR3 protein is CASTVGAYSNQPQHF. The CDR3 DNA is TGTGCCAGTACCGTGGGGGCTTATAGCAATCAGCCCCAGCATTTT.

The rearrangement links TRBV14 to TRBJ2-2, with TRBD1 matching over 9 bases. In germline, CDR1 is SGHDN, CDR2 FVKESK. The CDR3 consists of 16 residues. Trimming at V came to 0 bases and at J to 7 bases, leaving 6 bases not matched to a gene. The CDR3 is CASSQDRDRAIGELFF. The CDR3 DNA sequence: TGTGCCAGCAGCCAAGATCGGGACAGGGCGATCGGGGAGCTGTTTTTT.

The chain has TRBV28 and TRBJ2-2; TRBD2 matches 9 bases. The CDR3 is 15 residues long. Losses at the gene ends were 4 bases for V and 8 bases for J; bases not matched to a gene: 8. CDR1 and CDR2 (germline): MDHEN, SYDVKM. The CDR3 loop reads CASSSGLARVGELFF. The CDR3 nucleotides read TGTGCCAGCAGTTCGGGACTAGCAAGGGTTGGGGAGCTGTTTTTT.

J is TRBJ1-2 and V is TRBV7-2, with a possible D match to TRBD1 (5 bases). CDR3 length equals 15 residues. Germline assignment: CDR1 SGHTA and CDR2 FQGNSA. V shed 3 bases and J shed 4 bases, with 15 bases lying between them. The CDR3 here is CASSFASGSSYGYTF. The CDR3 DNA sequence: TGTGCCAGCAGCTTCGCTTCAGGGAGCTCCTATGGCTACACCTTC.

J is TRBJ2-7 and V is TRBV28; D ambiguous. Germline-derived CDR1 and CDR2 are MDHEN and SYDVKM. The CDR3 loop spans 14 amino acids. V was trimmed by 6 bases and J by 3 bases, leaving 15 bases between them. The CDR3 protein is CASSQTSLIYEQYF. The CDR3 bases are TGTGCCAGCAGCCAAACGTCCCTGATCTACGAGCAGTACTTC.

The chain couples TRBV9 to TRBJ2-1, with TRBD1 as a possible D gene (6 bases). Germline-derived CDR1 and CDR2 are SGDLS and YYNGEE. The V and J ends lost 3 bases and 6 bases respectively, with 16 bases between them. This CDR3 region has 15 residues. DNA of the CDR3: TGTGCCAGCAGCGCCACAGGGTCCTCCGGCAATGAGCAGTTCTTC. It translates to CASSATGSSGNEQFF.

This clone was recorded a few times. The gene calls are TRBV4-2 and TRBJ1-3; tentatively, D is TRBD1 (6 bases). Germline V gene sequence: CDR1 LGHNA, CDR2 YNFKEQ. Deletions cut 3 bases from V and 0 bases from J, with 12 bases between. CDR3 length equals 16 residues. The CDR3 loop reads CASSHKTGDSGNTIYF. For the CDR3, the DNA is TGTGCCAGCAGCCATAAGACAGGAGACTCTGGAAACACCATATATTTT.

V usage is TRBV10-1 and J usage is TRBJ2-3; 7 nucleotides line up with TRBD2. J lost 1 base, V lost 3 bases, and 4 bases had no gene match. This CDR3 is 15 amino acids long. Germline V lookup: CDR1 WNHNN, CDR2 SYGVQD (reference sequence). In DNA form, the CDR3 reads TGCGCCAGCAGTGATGGGGGGGAGGGCACAGATACGCAGTATTTT. It yields the protein CASSDGGEGTDTQYF.

V is TRBV28 and J is TRBJ2-3; 7 nucleotides line up with TRBD2. V lost 6 bases and J lost 4; bases outside the gene matches: 16. Germline V gives CDR1 MDHEN, CDR2 SYDVKM. The CDR3 extends over 17 amino acids. Here the CDR3 DNA reads TGTGCCAGCAGCGCTCTTTTAGGCGGGAGTTGGGCAGATACGCAGTATTTT. Translation: CASSALLGGSWADTQYF.

The chain combines TRBV19 with TRBJ1-2; 9 bases fit TRBD1. The CDR3 runs to 14 residues. J was trimmed by 2 bases and V by 6 bases; bases with no gene match: 4. Germline assignment: CDR1 LNHDA and CDR2 SQIVND (reference sequence). For the CDR3, the DNA is TGTGCCAGTAGGACCGGGACAGGGAACTATGGCTACACCTTC. This codes for CASRTGTGNYGYTF.

The chain carries TRBV19 and TRBJ1-2; D gene uncertain. The CDR3 spans 13 residues. Trimming removed 6 bases from V and 3 bases from J, with 11 bases in between. Germline CDR1 and CDR2: LNHDA and SQIVND (reference sequence). CDR3 loop: CASSRTGYYGYTF. CDR3 DNA sequence: TGTGCCAGTAGCCGGACGGGGTACTATGGCTACACCTTC.